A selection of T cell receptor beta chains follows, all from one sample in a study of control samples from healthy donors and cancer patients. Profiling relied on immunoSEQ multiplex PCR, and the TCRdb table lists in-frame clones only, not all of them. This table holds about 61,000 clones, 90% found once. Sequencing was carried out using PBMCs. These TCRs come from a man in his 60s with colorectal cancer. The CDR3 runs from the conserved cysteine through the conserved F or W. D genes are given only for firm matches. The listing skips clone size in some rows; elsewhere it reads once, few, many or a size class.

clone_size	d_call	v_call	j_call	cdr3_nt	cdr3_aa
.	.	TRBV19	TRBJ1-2	TGTGCCAGTCAATTGAACCTTAACTATGGCTACACCTTC	CASQLNLNYGYTF
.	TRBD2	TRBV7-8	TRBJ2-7	TGTGCCAGCAGCTTCGGACTAGCGGGGGGCTACGAGCAGTACTTC	CASSFGLAGGYEQYF
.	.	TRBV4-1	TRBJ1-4	TGCGCCAGCAGCCAAGAGCCGGGAAGGGGTGAAAAACTGTTTTTT	CASSQEPGRGEKLFF
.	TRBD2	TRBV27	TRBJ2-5	TGTGCCAGCAGTGTAGCGGGGATGCAAGAGACCCAGTACTTC	CASSVAGMQETQYF
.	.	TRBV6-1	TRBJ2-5	TGTGCCAGCAGTGTAGGAAATCCGACGGGCCCGTGGTGGGAGACCCAGTACTTC	CASSVGNPTGPWWETQYF
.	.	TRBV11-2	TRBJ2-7	TGTGCCAGCAGCTCAAAGAGGTACCACTACGAGCAGTACTTC	CASSSKRYHYEQYF
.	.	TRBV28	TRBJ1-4	TGTGCCAGCAGTCGGGGCTCTGCAACTAATGAAAAACTGTTTTTT	CASSRGSATNEKLFF
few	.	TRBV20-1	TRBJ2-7	TGCAGTGTCCTGATTGCCTACGAGCAGTACTTC	CSVLIAYEQYF
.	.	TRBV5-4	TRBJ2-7	TGTGCCAGCAGCTTGGATACACCCTACGAGCAGTACTTC	CASSLDTPYEQYF
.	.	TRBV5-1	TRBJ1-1	TGCGCCAGCAGAACCCAGGGCTTCGCTGAAGCTTTCTTT	CASRTQGFAEAFF
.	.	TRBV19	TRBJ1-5	TGTGCCGCGGGGCCTAGCAATCAGCCCCAGCATTTT	CAAGPSNQPQHF
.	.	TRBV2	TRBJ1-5	TGTGCCAGCCCTTACAGGGAAGAGAATCAGCCCCAGCATTTT	CASPYREENQPQHF
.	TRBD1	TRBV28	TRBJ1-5	TGTGCCAGCAGGGATCAGGGGGGAAGCAATCAGCCCCAGCATTTT	CASRDQGGSNQPQHF
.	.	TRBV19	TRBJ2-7	TGTGCCAGTAGCGCGGGCAGGTCCCTCGAGCAGTACTTC	CASSAGRSLEQYF
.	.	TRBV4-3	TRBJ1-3	TGCGCCAGCAGCCCAAGGACGCAGACCGGCTCTGGAAACACCATATATTTT	CASSPRTQTGSGNTIYF
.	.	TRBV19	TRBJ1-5	TGTGCCAGTAGTATAGCGGCGGGGATGGATCAGCCCCAGCATTTT	CASSIAAGMDQPQHF
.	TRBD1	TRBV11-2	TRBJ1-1	TGTGCCAGCAGCTCCGGACAGGCCTTGAACACTGAAGCTTTCTTT	CASSSGQALNTEAFF
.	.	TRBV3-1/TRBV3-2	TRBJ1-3	TGTGCCAGCAGCCAAGATTGGTTAGGGAAGACTGGAAACACCATATATTTT	CASSQDWLGKTGNTIYF
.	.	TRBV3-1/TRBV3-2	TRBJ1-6	TGTGCCAGCAGCCCCGGGGGCTGGTCAGATTCACCCCTCCACTTT	CASSPGGWSDSPLHF
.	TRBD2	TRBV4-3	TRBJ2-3	TGCGCCAGCAGCCGTACCCGAGAAAGTGTTGCGGGGGTCACAGATACGCAGTATTTT	CASSRTRESVAGVTDTQYF
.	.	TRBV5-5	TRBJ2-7	TGTGCCAGCAGCTTGCTGGACAGCTCCTACGAGCAGTACTTC	CASSLLDSSYEQYF
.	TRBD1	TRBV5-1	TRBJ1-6	TGCGCCAGCAGCTCGGGACAGGGTAATTCACCCCTCCACTTT	CASSSGQGNSPLHF
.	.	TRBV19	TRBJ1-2	TGTGCCAGTAGCTCAGGCACTAACTATGGCTACACCTTC	CASSSGTNYGYTF
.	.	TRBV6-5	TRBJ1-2	TGTGCCACCCGACAGACTAACTATGGCTACACCTTC	CATRQTNYGYTF
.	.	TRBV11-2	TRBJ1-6	TGTGCCAGCAGAACGACAGATCACTCACCCCTCCACTTT	CASRTTDHSPLHF
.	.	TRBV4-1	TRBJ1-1	TGCGCCAGCAGCCAAGCACCACAGGTCATGAACACTGAAGCTTTCTTT	CASSQAPQVMNTEAFF
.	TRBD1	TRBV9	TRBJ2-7	TGTGCCAGCAGCGTCGGACAGGGCGGCTACGAGCAGTACTTC	CASSVGQGGYEQYF
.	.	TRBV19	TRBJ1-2	TGTGCCAGTAGTATGTGGGGTACCTATGGCTACACCTTC	CASSMWGTYGYTF
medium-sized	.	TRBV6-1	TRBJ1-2	TGTGCCAGCAGTGAAGCGGGTCAACAGGGATCCTATGGCTACACCTTC	CASSEAGQQGSYGYTF